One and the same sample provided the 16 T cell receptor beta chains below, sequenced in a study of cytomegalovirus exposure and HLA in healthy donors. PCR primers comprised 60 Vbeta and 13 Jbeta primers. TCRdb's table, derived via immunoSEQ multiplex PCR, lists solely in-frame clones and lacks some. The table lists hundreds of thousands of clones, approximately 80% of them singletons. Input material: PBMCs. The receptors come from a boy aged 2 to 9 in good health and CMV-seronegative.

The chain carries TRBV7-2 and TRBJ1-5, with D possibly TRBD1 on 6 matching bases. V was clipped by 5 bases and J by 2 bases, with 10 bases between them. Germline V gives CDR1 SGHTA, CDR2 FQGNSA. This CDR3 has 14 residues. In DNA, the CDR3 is TGTGCCAGCAGCACGACAGGAGGCAATCAGCCCCAGCATTTT. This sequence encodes CASSTTGGNQPQHF.

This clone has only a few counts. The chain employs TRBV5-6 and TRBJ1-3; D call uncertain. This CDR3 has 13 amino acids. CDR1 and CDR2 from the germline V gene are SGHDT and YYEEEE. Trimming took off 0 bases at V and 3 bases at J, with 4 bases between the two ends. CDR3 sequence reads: CASSLADGNTIYF. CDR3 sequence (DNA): TGTGCCAGCAGCTTGGCAGATGGAAACACCATATATTTT.

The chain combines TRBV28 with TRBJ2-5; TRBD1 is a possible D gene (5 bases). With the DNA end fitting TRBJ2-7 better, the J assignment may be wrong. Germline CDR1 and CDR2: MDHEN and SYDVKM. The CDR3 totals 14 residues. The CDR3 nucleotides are TGTGCCAGCAGTTTACCAACAGGATTCCACGAGCAGTACTTC. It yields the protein CASSLPTGFHEQYF.

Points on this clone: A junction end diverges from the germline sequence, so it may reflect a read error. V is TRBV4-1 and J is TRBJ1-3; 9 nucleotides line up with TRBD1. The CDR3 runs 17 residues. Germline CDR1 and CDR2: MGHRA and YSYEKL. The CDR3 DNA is TGCGCCAGCAGCCAAGAGGGGACAGGGAACTCTGGAAACACCAGATATTTT. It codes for CASSQEGTGNSGNTRYF.

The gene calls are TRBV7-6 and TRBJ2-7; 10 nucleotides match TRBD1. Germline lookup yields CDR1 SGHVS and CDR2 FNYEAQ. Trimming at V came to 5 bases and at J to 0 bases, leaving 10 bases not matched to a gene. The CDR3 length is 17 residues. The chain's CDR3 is CASSPDATGGFSYEQYF. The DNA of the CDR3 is TGTGCCAGCAGCCCGGACGCGACAGGGGGCTTCTCCTACGAGCAGTACTTC.

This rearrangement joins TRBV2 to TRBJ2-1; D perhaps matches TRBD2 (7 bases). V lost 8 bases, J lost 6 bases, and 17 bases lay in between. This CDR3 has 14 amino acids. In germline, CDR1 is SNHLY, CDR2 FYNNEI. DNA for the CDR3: TGTGCCAGCCTTCTAGCGGAGGGGGTCAATGAGCAGTTCTTC. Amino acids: CASLLAEGVNEQFF.

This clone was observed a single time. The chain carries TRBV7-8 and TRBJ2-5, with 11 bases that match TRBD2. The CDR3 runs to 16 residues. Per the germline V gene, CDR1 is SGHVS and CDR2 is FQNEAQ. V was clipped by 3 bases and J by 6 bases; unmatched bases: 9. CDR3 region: CASSFVSGGAEKTQYF. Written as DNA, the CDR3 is TGTGCCAGCAGCTTCGTTAGCGGGGGGGCTGAAAAGACCCAGTACTTC.

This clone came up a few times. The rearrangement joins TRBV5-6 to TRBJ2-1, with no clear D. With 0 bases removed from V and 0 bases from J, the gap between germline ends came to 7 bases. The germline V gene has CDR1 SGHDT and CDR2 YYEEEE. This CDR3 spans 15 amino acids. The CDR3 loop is CASSLAPGSYNEQFF. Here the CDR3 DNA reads TGTGCCAGCAGCTTGGCCCCGGGCTCCTACAATGAGCAGTTCTTC.

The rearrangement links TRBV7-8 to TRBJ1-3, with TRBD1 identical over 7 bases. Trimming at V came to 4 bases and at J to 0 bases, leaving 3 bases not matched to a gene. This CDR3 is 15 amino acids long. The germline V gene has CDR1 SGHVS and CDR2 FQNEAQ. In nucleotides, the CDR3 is TGTGCCAGCAGCTCTGACAGGGACTCTGGAAACACCATATATTTT. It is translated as CASSSDRDSGNTIYF.

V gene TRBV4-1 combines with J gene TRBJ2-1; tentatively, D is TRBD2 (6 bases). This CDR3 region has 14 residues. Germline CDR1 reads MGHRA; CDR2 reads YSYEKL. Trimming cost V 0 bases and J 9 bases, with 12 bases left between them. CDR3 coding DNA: TGCGCCAGCAGCCAAGATCGTCGGGGGAGTGAGCAGTTCTTC. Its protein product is CASSQDRRGSEQFF.

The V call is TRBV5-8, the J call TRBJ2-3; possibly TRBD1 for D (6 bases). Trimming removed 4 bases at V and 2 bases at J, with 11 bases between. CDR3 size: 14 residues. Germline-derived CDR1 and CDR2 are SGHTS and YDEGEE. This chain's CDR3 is CASSPRGSTDTQYF. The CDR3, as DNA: TGTGCCAGCAGCCCTAGGGGGTCCACAGATACGCAGTATTTT.

CDR3 sequence: CASSQDRGGLFGYGYTF. Here the CDR3 DNA reads TGTGCCAGCAGCCAGGACAGGGGAGGACTATTCGGCTATGGCTACACCTTC. This chain uses TRBV14 with TRBJ1-2, with TRBD1 matching over 9 bases. J was trimmed by 4 bases and V by 3 bases; bases with no gene match: 12. CDR1 is SGHDN and CDR2 is FVKESK in the germline V gene. The CDR3 runs to 17 residues.

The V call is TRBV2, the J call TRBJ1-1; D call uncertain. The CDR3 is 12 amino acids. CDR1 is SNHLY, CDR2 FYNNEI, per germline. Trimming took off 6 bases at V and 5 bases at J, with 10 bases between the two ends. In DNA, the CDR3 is TGTGCCAGCAGGGTCGGTGAGACTGAAGCTTTCTTT. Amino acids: CASRVGETEAFF.

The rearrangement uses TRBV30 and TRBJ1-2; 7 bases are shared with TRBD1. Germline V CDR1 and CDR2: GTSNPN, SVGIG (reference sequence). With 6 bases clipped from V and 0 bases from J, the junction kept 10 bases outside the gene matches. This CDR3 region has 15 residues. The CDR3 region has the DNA TGTGCCTGCGACAGGGCAGACGGAACTAACTATGGCTACACCTTC. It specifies CACDRADGTNYGYTF. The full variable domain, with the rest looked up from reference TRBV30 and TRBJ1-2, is SQTIHQWPATLVQPVGSPLSLECTVEGTSNPNLYWYRQAAGRGLQLLFYSVGIGQISSEVPQNLSASRPQDRQFILSSKKLLLSDSGFYLCACDRADGTNYGYTFGSGTRLTVV.

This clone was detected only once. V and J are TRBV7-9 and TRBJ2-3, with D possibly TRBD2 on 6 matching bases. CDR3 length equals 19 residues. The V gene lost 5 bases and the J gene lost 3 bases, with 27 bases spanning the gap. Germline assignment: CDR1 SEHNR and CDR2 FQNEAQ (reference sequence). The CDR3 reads CASSRWGRRFQQRTDTQYF. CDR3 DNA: TGTGCCAGCAGCCGCTGGGGGAGGAGATTCCAACAAAGGACAGATACGCAGTATTTT.

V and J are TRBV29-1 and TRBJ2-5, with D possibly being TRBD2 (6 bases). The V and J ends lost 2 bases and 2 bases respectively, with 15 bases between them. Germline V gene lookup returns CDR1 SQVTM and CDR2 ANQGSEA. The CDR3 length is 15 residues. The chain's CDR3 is CSVEPLGDLQETQYF. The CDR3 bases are TGCAGCGTTGAACCGTTGGGGGACTTACAAGAGACCCAGTACTTC.